This passage covers 3 T cell receptor beta chains from one sample sequenced in a study of blood T cells in healthy people across ages. With a J-beta primer mix and a sample-barcoded 5' primer, a second PCR ran about 6 to 11 cycles. TCRdb independently ran MiXCR on the 5' RACE reads; one entry per CDR3 protein. The sample yields 750,000 to 950,000 distinct CDR3 sequences, 29% seen once. The same data also contributed to another study, on T cells of mothers and their children.

Sequencing was performed on blood. The receptors were sampled from a woman aged 40 to 50 in good health.

A remark on this clonotype: A much larger clone sits a single nucleotide away, making a read error possible. A read error is likely, as this CDR3 ends without the conserved phenylalanine or tryptophan. This rearrangement joins TRBV7-2 to TRBJ2-7, with D possibly TRBD2 on 6 matching bases. Germline CDR1 reads SGHTA; CDR2 reads FQGNSA. The length of the CDR3 is 16 residues. Between the trimmed V and J ends, which lost 5 bases and 1 base, there was a span of 18 bases. The chain's CDR3 is CASSPQSGRGSYEQYC. CDR3 nucleotides: TGTGCCAGCAGCCCCCAGTCCGGGCGGGGATCCTACGAGCAGTACTGC.

This clonotype was counted between two and nine times. The chain recombines TRBV10-3 with TRBJ2-1; D possibly corresponds to TRBD2 (5 bases). This CDR3 comprises 13 residues. V lost 0 bases to trimming and J lost 12 bases, with 12 bases between them. Germline loops: CDR1 ENHRY, CDR2 SYGVKD. CDR3 sequence reads: CAISESDLEGQFF. Written as DNA, the CDR3 is TGTGCCATCAGTGAGTCGGACTTGGAAGGGCAGTTCTTC.

This clonotype was counted between two and nine times. J is TRBJ2-5 and V is TRBV20-1, with D tentatively TRBD1 (6 bases). The CDR3 loop spans 16 amino acids. Trimming took 1 base from V and 3 from J, leaving 18 bases between them. CDR1 and CDR2 (germline): DFQATT, SNEGSKA (reference sequence). CDR3 bases: TGCAGTGCTAGAGTAATCGTCTTCGGACAGAAAGAGACCCAGTACTTC. Its translation: CSARVIVFGQKETQYF.